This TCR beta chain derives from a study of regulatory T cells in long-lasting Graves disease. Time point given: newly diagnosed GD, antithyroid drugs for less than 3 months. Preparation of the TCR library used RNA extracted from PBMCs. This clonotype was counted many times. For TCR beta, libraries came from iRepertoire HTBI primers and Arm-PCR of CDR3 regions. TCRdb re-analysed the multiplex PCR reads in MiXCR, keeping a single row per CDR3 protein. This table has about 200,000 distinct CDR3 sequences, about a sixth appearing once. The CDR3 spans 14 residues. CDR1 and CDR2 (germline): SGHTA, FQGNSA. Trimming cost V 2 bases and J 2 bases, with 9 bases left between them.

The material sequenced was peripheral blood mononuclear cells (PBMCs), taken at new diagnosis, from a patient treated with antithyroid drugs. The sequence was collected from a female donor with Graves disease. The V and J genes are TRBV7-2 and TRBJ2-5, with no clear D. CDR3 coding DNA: TGTGCCAGCAGCTTACGGCCAGCACAAGAGACCCAGTACTTC. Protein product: CASSLRPAQETQYF.